The rows below give T cell receptor beta chains drawn from one sample of a study of blood T cell repertoires in COVID-19. Sequenced by immunoSEQ multiplex PCR; TCRdb stores in-frame clones only, minus some. This table holds over 200,000 clones, around nine tenths found once. The sequenced material came from PBMCs or T cells enriched from blood (not recorded which). These receptors originate from a man in his thirties or forties who had recovered from COVID-19. CDR3s include the opening cysteine and the closing phenylalanine or tryptophan.

v_call,j_call,cdr3_aa
TRBV18,TRBJ1-5,CASSPGAGSNQPQHF
TRBV30,TRBJ1-2,CAWSVLDGRLFNYGYTF
TRBV6-2/TRBV6-3,TRBJ2-7,CASSWDKLFSYEQYF
TRBV2,TRBJ1-5,CASRNHQGSNQPQHF
TRBV9,TRBJ2-2,CASSVTQGTGELFF
TRBV7-2,TRBJ2-7,CASSTDSRGEQYF
TRBV5-1,TRBJ1-5,CASSPEGLYQPQHF
TRBV27,TRBJ1-5,CASSYYSNQPQHF
TRBV5-1,TRBJ1-5,CASSLEGGGGQPQHF
TRBV14,TRBJ2-3,CASSLLSGGSTDTQYF
TRBV5-1,TRBJ1-2,CASSADRDYGYTF
TRBV24-1,TRBJ2-1,CATSDEQGQGGDEQFF
TRBV4-2,TRBJ1-2,CASSQDLIGYTF
TRBV4-1,TRBJ2-1,CASSQVPWTSRKFF
TRBV6-5,TRBJ1-1,CASSYSGGAAAFF
TRBV3-1/TRBV3-2,TRBJ2-7,CASSQGRTGLWGQYF
TRBV11-2,TRBJ2-3,CASSLGQGVTDTQYF
TRBV9,TRBJ1-1,CASSSAGAGPRVNTEAFF
TRBV6-5,TRBJ1-5,CASRRQGRGQPQHF
TRBV2,TRBJ2-4,CASRGQDRAKNIQYF
TRBV10-3,TRBJ1-2,CAISETGYYGYTF
TRBV2,TRBJ2-1,CASSVTAGLNEQFF
TRBV20-1,TRBJ2-1,CSASRTSGGNEQFF
TRBV2,TRBJ1-3,CASIPGHSIGNTIYF
TRBV14,TRBJ1-2,CASSHRENSRRGYTF
TRBV10-3,TRBJ1-1,CAISPGTGIDTEAFF
TRBV9,TRBJ2-3,CASSVVSGGSTDTQYF
TRBV28,TRBJ2-5,CASSFGQGSEETQYF
TRBV30,TRBJ1-2,CAWSVGQGGNYTF
TRBV18,TRBJ2-3,CASSPTGLMGTDTQYF
TRBV7-2,TRBJ1-6,CASCEVYNSPLHF
TRBV12-3/TRBV12-4,TRBJ1-2,CASSLGGEFSYTF
TRBV6-5,TRBJ1-1,CASNFDRGAFF
TRBV15,TRBJ1-3,CATSTGNDLSGNTIYF
TRBV11-3,TRBJ2-1,CASSLTVIGSPTSYNEQFF
TRBV3-1/TRBV3-2,TRBJ1-3,CASSQDLGGWNTIYF